The text below deals with one TCR beta chain. The CDR3 runs 15 residues. J gave up 7 bases and V 5 bases, and 7 bases lay outside the gene matches. Germline V lookup: CDR1 MDHEN, CDR2 SYDVKM. TCRdb's table, derived via immunoSEQ multiplex PCR, lists solely in-frame clones and lacks some. Among about 280,000 clones listed, 80% to 90% were seen once. This specimen comes from a study of blood T cell repertoires in COVID-19. This receptor was taken from a man in his forties or fifties with acute or convalescent COVID-19. Sequencing input: peripheral blood. This rearrangement joins TRBV28 to TRBJ1-4, with TRBD1 matching over 10 bases. Here the CDR3 reads CASSPLGQGGEKLFF. In DNA, the CDR3 is TGTGCCAGCAGTCCTCTTGGACAGGGGGGTGAAAAACTGTTTTTT.